Listed below are T cell receptor beta chains from one sample, sequenced in a study of blood T cell repertoires in COVID-19. The data were produced by immunoSEQ multiplex PCR, yet TCRdb's version contains in-frame clones alone and is incomplete. The sample shows around 200,000 clones, around 80% of them seen only once. The sample taken for sequencing was peripheral blood. The receptors were gathered from a woman aged 45-60 years with acute or convalescent COVID-19. Both conserved end residues are part of each CDR3. The order of the fields is V gene, clone size, J gene, D gene, CDR3 protein, CDR3 DNA. A D gene is named only where the DNA matches it firmly. Size values are once, few and many counts, or a class for expanded clones, and some rows have none.

TRBV2,.,TRBJ1-2,.,CASSDPSRRGYTF,TGTGCCAGCAGTGATCCAAGCCGTCGGGGCTACACCTTC
TRBV15,.,TRBJ2-1,.,CATSNGGRRQASNVGGDNEQFF,TGTGCCACCAGCAATGGAGGAAGGCGGCAGGCTAGTAATGTCGGCGGGGACAATGAGCAGTTCTTC
TRBV6-1,.,TRBJ2-3,TRBD1,CASSEWQGAHTQYF,TGTGCCAGCAGTGAATGGCAGGGGGCACATACGCAGTATTTT
TRBV29-1,.,TRBJ1-2,TRBD1,CSARIRGRDGYTF,TGCAGCGCCCGGATCAGGGGGCGCGATGGCTACACCTTC
TRBV20-1,.,TRBJ1-2,TRBD1,CSPGTGDGYTF,TGCTCCCCCGGGACAGGGGATGGCTACACCTTC
TRBV27,.,TRBJ2-1,TRBD2,CASSFGGGEQFF,TGTGCCAGCAGTTTTGGCGGGGGTGAGCAGTTCTTC
TRBV7-2,once,TRBJ2-1,.,CASSLASPPDEQFF,TGTGCCAGCAGCTTAGCCTCTCCTCCGGATGAGCAGTTCTTC
TRBV6-5,.,TRBJ2-7,.,CASSSDRTYEQYF,TGTGCCAGCAGTTCTGACAGAACCTACGAGCAGTACTTC
TRBV2,.,TRBJ2-1,.,CASSELSSYNEQFF,TGTGCCAGCAGTGAACTCAGCTCCTACAATGAGCAGTTCTTC
TRBV4-1,few,TRBJ1-1,.,CASSQDGGWDTEAFF,TGCGCCAGCAGCCAAGACGGCGGCTGGGACACTGAAGCTTTCTTT
TRBV10-1,.,TRBJ1-4,.,CASSPSSIGEKLFF,TGCGCCAGCAGTCCATCAAGTATCGGTGAAAAACTGTTTTTT
TRBV7-3,.,TRBJ2-3,TRBD2,CASSRLRAGGPDTQYF,TGTGCCAGCAGCCGTCTAAGAGCGGGAGGGCCAGATACGCAGTATTTT
TRBV14,few,TRBJ2-3,TRBD2,CASSQGWTSGNTDTQYF,TGTGCCAGCAGCCAAGGATGGACTAGCGGGAACACAGATACGCAGTATTTT
TRBV3-1/TRBV3-2,.,TRBJ1-1,.,CASSQEFRNTEAFF,TGTGCCAGCAGCCAAGAGTTTCGGAACACTGAAGCTTTCTTT
TRBV5-1,.,TRBJ2-1,TRBD1,CASTLGTGENEQFF,TGCGCCAGCACCCTTGGTACAGGGGAGAATGAGCAGTTCTTC
TRBV28,.,TRBJ2-7,.,CASSFQYEQYF,TGTGCCAGCAGTTTTCAGTACGAGCAGTACTTC
TRBV24-1,.,TRBJ1-3,TRBD1,CATRPRTGRSGNTIYF,TGTGCCACCAGGCCACGGACAGGGCGCTCTGGAAACACCATATATTTT
TRBV3-1/TRBV3-2,.,TRBJ2-1,.,CASSPWTNEQFF,TGTGCCAGCAGCCCTTGGACAAATGAGCAGTTCTTC
TRBV28,.,TRBJ1-2,.,CASNRGLGYTF,TGTGCCAGCAATAGGGGTCTTGGCTACACCTTC
TRBV19,.,TRBJ2-1,.,CASSRTSSEQFF,TGTGCCAGTAGTAGAACTAGCAGCGAGCAGTTCTTC
TRBV27,.,TRBJ2-1,TRBD2,CASSLTLAGGPDEQFF,TGTGCCAGCAGTTTAACTCTAGCGGGAGGGCCAGATGAGCAGTTCTTC
TRBV6-5,.,TRBJ2-7,TRBD2,CASSVLAGGAYEQYF,TGTGCCAGCAGCGTTCTAGCGGGAGGCGCCTACGAGCAGTACTTC
TRBV5-6,.,TRBJ1-1,.,CASSFEGVNTEAFF,TGTGCCAGCAGCTTCGAAGGGGTGAACACTGAAGCTTTCTTT
TRBV7-2,.,TRBJ2-2,TRBD1,CASSLTPPGQGRTGELFF,TGTGCCAGCAGCTTAACCCCGCCGGGACAGGGGCGGACCGGGGAGCTGTTTTTT
TRBV28,.,TRBJ1-4,.,CAIKRGGTNEKLFF,TGTGCCATCAAGAGGGGGGGGACTAATGAAAAACTGTTTTTT
TRBV5-1,.,TRBJ2-1,TRBD2,CASSSGSGTSYNEQFF,TGCGCCAGCAGTTCCGGGTCCGGGACTAGCTACAATGAGCAGTTCTTC
TRBV5-3,.,TRBJ2-3,.,CARSLRHDTDTQYF,TGTGCCAGAAGCCTCCGACATGACACAGATACGCAGTATTTT
TRBV27,.,TRBJ2-1,TRBD2,CASSLPGLAGMGYNEQFF,TGTGCCAGCAGTTTACCCGGACTAGCGGGAATGGGGTACAATGAGCAGTTCTTC
TRBV12-3/TRBV12-4,.,TRBJ1-1,.,CASSIVNTEAFF,TGTGCCAGCAGTATTGTAAACACTGAAGCTTTCTTT
TRBV29-1,.,TRBJ1-2,TRBD1,CSVRTQQGNGGYTF,TGCAGCGTCCGAACACAACAGGGGAACGGTGGCTACACCTTC
TRBV6-5,.,TRBJ2-5,.,CASLKNGGETQYF,TGTGCCAGCCTTAAAAATGGGGGGGAGACCCAGTACTTC
TRBV5-1,few,TRBJ2-2,.,CASSLVSVTGELFF,TGCGCCAGCAGCTTGGTCTCCGTCACCGGGGAGCTGTTTTTT
TRBV29-1,.,TRBJ2-3,TRBD1,CSVEGTGEGTDTQYF,TGCAGCGTTGAGGGGACAGGGGAAGGGACAGATACGCAGTATTTT
TRBV7-8,once,TRBJ2-3,TRBD2,CASSLVGAGAPTDTQYF,TGTGCCAGCAGCTTAGTAGGGGCGGGAGCCCCCACAGATACGCAGTATTTT
TRBV6-5,.,TRBJ1-2,.,CASSYGGVTAGYTF,TGTGCCAGCAGTTACGGCGGGGTAACTGCAGGCTACACCTTC
TRBV7-2,.,TRBJ1-2,TRBD1,CASHQGVMGYGYTF,TGTGCCAGCCATCAGGGGGTAATGGGCTATGGCTACACCTTC
TRBV28,.,TRBJ2-2,.,CASSITSWSGELFF,TGTGCCAGCAGTATTACTAGCTGGTCCGGGGAGCTGTTTTTT
TRBV7-3,.,TRBJ2-2,TRBD2,CASSFSGRGTGELFF,TGTGCCAGCAGTTTTAGCGGGAGGGGCACCGGGGAGCTGTTTTTT
TRBV11-2,.,TRBJ1-1,TRBD1,CASSPGRGQGTEAFF,TGTGCCAGCAGCCCCGGCAGGGGGCAGGGGACTGAAGCTTTCTTT
TRBV5-1,.,TRBJ2-7,TRBD2,CASSLRASGGGEQYF,TGCGCCAGCAGCCTTAGGGCTAGCGGGGGAGGTGAGCAGTACTTC
TRBV21-1,.,TRBJ1-3,.,CASRGGSIAGNTIYF,TGTGCCAGCAGGGGGGGGAGTATAGCTGGAAACACCATATATTTT
TRBV6-5,once,TRBJ2-1,.,CASSIRYLAGEQFF,TGTGCCAGCAGTATACGATACTTGGCAGGTGAGCAGTTCTTC
TRBV28,.,TRBJ2-1,.,CASSPGPTSVSSYNEQFF,TGTGCCAGCAGTCCCGGCCCTACTAGTGTCAGCTCCTACAATGAGCAGTTCTTC
TRBV5-4,.,TRBJ1-2,TRBD1,CASSWPGDRGGGYTF,TGTGCCAGCAGCTGGCCGGGGGACAGGGGCGGTGGCTACACCTTC
TRBV11-2,.,TRBJ2-7,TRBD2,CASSLGLAPGYEQYF,TGTGCCAGCAGCTTAGGACTAGCGCCCGGATACGAGCAGTACTTC
TRBV5-8,.,TRBJ2-1,.,CASSLVGGARSRNEQFF,TGTGCCAGCAGCTTGGTAGGGGGGGCGAGGAGTAGGAATGAGCAGTTCTTC
TRBV1,once,TRBJ2-1,.,CTSSPLGARAVNEQFF,TGCACCAGCAGCCCCCTGGGGGCTAGAGCCGTCAATGAGCAGTTCTTC
TRBV18,.,TRBJ1-1,.,CASSPGGPGTSRISGLAFF,TGTGCCAGCTCACCCGGAGGGCCCGGGACCTCGCGGATCTCGGGTCTGGCTTTCTTT
TRBV12-5,once,TRBJ1-2,TRBD1,CASSAGGDYGYTF,TGTGCTTCTTCGGCAGGGGGCGACTATGGCTACACCTTC
TRBV27,.,TRBJ2-7,TRBD2,CASRRTSGFYEQYF,TGTGCCAGCAGGCGGACTAGCGGCTTCTACGAGCAGTACTTC
TRBV7-2,few,TRBJ1-5,TRBD1,CASSRQGTSNQPQHF,TGTGCCAGCAGCAGACAGGGGACTAGCAATCAGCCCCAGCATTTT
TRBV27,.,TRBJ2-6,TRBD2,CASSFSWLAGEPGANVLTF,TGTGCCAGCAGTTTCTCTTGGCTAGCGGGAGAGCCTGGGGCCAACGTCCTGACTTTC
TRBV24-1,.,TRBJ2-5,TRBD2,CATRDGAGGTQYF,TGTGCCACCAGGGATGGAGCGGGGGGGACCCAGTACTTC
TRBV28,.,TRBJ2-7,TRBD1,CASSTGGLSYEQYF,TGTGCCAGCAGCACAGGGGGCCTCTCCTACGAGCAGTACTTC
TRBV11-3,.,TRBJ2-1,.,CASSRGRDEQFF,TGTGCCAGCAGCCGAGGGAGAGATGAGCAGTTCTTC
TRBV11-2,.,TRBJ2-2,.,CASTPGRVGASGELFF,TGTGCCAGCACCCCAGGCCGGGTGGGGGCGTCCGGGGAGCTGTTTTTT
TRBV19,.,TRBJ2-7,TRBD1,CASSIGGQTYEQYF,TGTGCCAGTAGTATAGGGGGACAGACCTACGAGCAGTACTTC
TRBV4-2,.,TRBJ2-1,TRBD2,CASSLKGPGSGTSYNEQFF,TGTGCCAGCAGCCTCAAAGGCCCGGGCTCGGGGACTAGCTACAATGAGCAGTTCTTC